This entry features one T cell receptor (beta chain) sequence. Its antigen remains unidentified. The sample comes from a study of T-cell reconstitution after alpha-beta-depleted transplantation in children. Whole-study findings and limits: When one year had passed after transplant, most T-cell counts and diversity came from newly produced T cells. Reportedly, alpha-beta T cells present about two months post-transplant originated from several hundred expanded clones of graft origin.

Using unique molecular identifiers, the investigators prepared the TCRbeta library. TCRdb re-analysed the PCR reads in MiXCR, keeping a single row per CDR3 protein. The repertoire has about 980,000 distinct CDR3 sequences, roughly 31% of them found once; the top ten carry roughly 27%. Per the germline V gene, CDR1 is DFQATT and CDR2 is SNEGSKA (reference sequence). This CDR3 comprises 15 residues. Trimming removed 3 bases from V and 0 bases from J; junction bases left unmatched: 4. The sequence was obtained from a boy less than two years old who had a stem cell transplant for SCID, so the T cells may come from the graft donor. Here the sequenced sample was PBMCs, mostly from graft donor cells, taken 360 days after TCRalphabeta/CD19-depleted stem cell transplant. The gene calls are TRBV20-1 and TRBJ2-1, with 8 bases identical to TRBD2. CDR3 sequence reads: CSASFGGASYNEQFF. In nucleotides, the CDR3 is TGCAGTGCTAGCTTCGGGGGGGCCTCCTACAATGAGCAGTTCTTC.